The 29 T cell receptor beta chains listed next were all sequenced from one sample in a study of shared clonotypes between healthy human individuals. Data came from immunoSEQ multiplex PCR; TCRdb stores just in-frame clones and leaves some out. The data contain approximately 2,200,000 clones, around 93% of them singletons. Terminally differentiated effector memory CD45RA+ cells were excluded from the naive CD8 cells, which were CD45RO-negative and positively selected for CCR7. The sample comprised naive CD8+ T cells from PBMCs. The receptors come from a man between 18 and 35 years old in good health. Some clones in this sample may be carry-over from other donors' samples.

Notes on this clone: Other DNA sequences in the sample encode the same CDR3. The rearrangement uses TRBV9 and TRBJ1-1; D is unresolved. The V and J ends lost 0 bases and 5 bases respectively, with 8 bases between them. In germline, CDR1 is SGDLS, CDR2 YYNGEE. CDR3 size: 13 residues. The CDR3 sequence: CASSVDMGTEAFF. The CDR3, as DNA: TGTGCCAGCAGCGTAGACATGGGGACTGAAGCTTTCTTT.

The chain uses TRBV9 and TRBJ1-2; tentative D call: TRBD1 (5 bases). V was shortened by 5 bases and J by 5 bases, with 10 bases between the two germline ends. Germline lookup yields CDR1 SGDLS and CDR2 YYNGEE. The CDR3 spans 12 residues. The CDR3 bases are TGTGCCAGCAGTTTCCAGGGTTATGGCTACACCTTC. This gives the protein CASSFQGYGYTF.

The gene calls are TRBV6-5 and TRBJ1-2; 7 positions agree with TRBD1. With V trimmed by 10 bases and J by 6 bases, 8 bases remained unmatched. From germline, CDR1 is MNHEY and CDR2 SVGAGI. The CDR3 loop spans 12 amino acids. CDR3 loop: CATSGTVDGYTF. DNA of the CDR3: TGTGCCACCTCCGGGACAGTGGATGGCTACACCTTC.

This chain uses TRBV4-1 with TRBJ1-3, with no clear D. V was clipped by 4 bases and J by 7 bases, with 8 bases between them. Per germline, CDR1 MGHRA and CDR2 YSYEKL. The CDR3 extends over 12 amino acids. The CDR3 DNA reads as TGCGCCAGCAGCCCAGGACTCAACACCATATATTTT. This codes for CASSPGLNTIYF.

J is TRBJ2-3 and V is TRBV7-9; D call uncertain. V was shortened by 2 bases and J by 2 bases, with 8 bases between the two germline ends. The length of the CDR3 is 14 residues. Germline V gene data show CDR1 as SEHNR and CDR2 as FQNEAQ (reference sequence). The CDR3 DNA sequence: TGTGCCAGCAGCTTACTCGGCTTCACAGATACGCAGTATTTT. It codes for CASSLLGFTDTQYF.

The chain has TRBV9 and TRBJ2-1; 7 nucleotides align to TRBD2. This CDR3 contains 16 residues. The germline V gene has CDR1 SGDLS and CDR2 YYNGEE. V trimming: 4 bases; J trimming: 9 bases; junction bases outside the gene matches: 16. CDR3 amino acids: CASSSALAETLGEQFF. Here the CDR3 DNA reads TGTGCCAGCAGCTCAGCCCTAGCGGAGACCTTGGGTGAGCAGTTCTTC.

J is TRBJ2-7 and V is TRBV10-3, with D perhaps assigned TRBD1 or TRBD2 (5 bases each). Trimming pared 11 bases from V and 6 bases from J, leaving 20 bases between. This CDR3 region has 13 residues. Germline CDR1 and CDR2: ENHRY and SYGVKD. CDR3 nucleotides: TGTGCCGCCCGTAGCGCAGGGAAGGGCGAGCAGTACTTC. It specifies CAARSAGKGEQYF.

The V gene is TRBV25-1, the J gene TRBJ2-3; D is possibly TRBD2 (5 bases). Per germline, CDR1 MGHDK and CDR2 SYGVNS. CDR3 length: 17 residues. V lost 3 bases, J lost 0 bases, and 16 bases lay in between. The CDR3 DNA reads TGTGCCAGCAGTGACCTCCGGGGAGCGGTGAGCACAGATACGCAGTATTTT. It codes for CASSDLRGAVSTDTQYF.

As to this clone: The sample carries other DNA sequences with the same CDR3. The chain is built from TRBV27 and TRBJ1-5, with unresolved D. CDR1 is MNHEY, CDR2 SMNVEV, per germline (reference sequence). Trimming removed 3 bases at V and 2 bases at J, with 5 bases between. This CDR3 region has 13 residues. This CDR3 is CASSFGGNQPQHF. CDR3 bases: TGTGCCAGCAGTTTCGGTGGCAATCAGCCCCAGCATTTT.

The chain uses TRBV27 and TRBJ1-1, with D possibly TRBD1 on 6 matching bases. The V gene lost 5 bases and the J gene lost 8 bases, with 12 bases spanning the gap. CDR1 and CDR2 from the germline V gene are MNHEY and SMNVEV (reference sequence). There are 12 residues in the CDR3. CDR3 amino acids: CASSPYGTEAFF. In DNA, the CDR3 is TGTGCCAGCAGTCCGTACGGGACAGAAGCTTTCTTT.

The rearrangement links TRBV27 to TRBJ2-2, with TRBD2 matching 7 bases. Germline CDR1 is MNHEY and CDR2 is SMNVEV (reference sequence). This CDR3 contains 16 residues. With 3 bases clipped from V and 4 bases from J, the junction kept 8 bases outside the gene matches. The CDR3 region has the DNA TGTGCCAGCAGTTTCTGGCGGGAGAGGAGCACCGGGGAGCTGTTTTTT. Amino acid sequence: CASSFWRERSTGELFF.

This clone was counted once. J is TRBJ2-7 and V is TRBV7-6, with 7 bases fitting TRBD1. The CDR3 runs 13 residues. V trimming: 5 bases; J trimming: 3 bases; junction bases outside the gene matches: 4. Germline V CDR1 and CDR2: SGHVS, FNYEAQ. For the CDR3, the DNA is TGTGCCAGCAGCCCAGGACAGGTCTACGAGCAGTACTTC. This sequence encodes CASSPGQVYEQYF.

The chain joins TRBV7-6 to TRBJ2-7, with 11 bases identical to TRBD2. Losses at the gene ends were 4 bases for V and 5 bases for J; bases not matched to a gene: 4. The germline gives CDR1 SGHVS, CDR2 FNYEAQ. The CDR3 consists of 14 residues. CDR3 nucleotides: TGTGCCAGCAGCTCTCTAGCGGGAGGTCACGAGCAGTACTTC. The encoded protein is CASSSLAGGHEQYF. Full variable domain (missing parts from reference TRBV7-6 and TRBJ2-7): GAGVSQSPRYKVTKRGQDVALRCDPISGHVSLYWYRQALGQGPEFLTYFNYEAQQDKSGLPNDRFSAERPEGSISTLTIQRTEQRDSAMYRCASSSLAGGHEQYFGPGTRLTVT.

This chain uses TRBV9 with TRBJ2-7; D uncertain. V shed 4 bases and J shed 2 bases, with 19 bases lying between them. The germline CDR1 and CDR2 sequences are SGDLS and YYNGEE. The CDR3 sequence is 16 residues long. CDR3 DNA: TGTGCCAGCAGCCCCCTTCTAGAAGGTTTGGCCTACGAGCAGTACTTC. It encodes CASSPLLEGLAYEQYF. The entire variable domain, with the rest obtained from reference TRBV9 and TRBJ2-7, is as follows: DSGVTQTPKHLITATGQRVTLRCSPRSGDLSVYWYQQSLDQGLQFLIQYYNGEERAKGNILERFSAQQFPDLHSELNLSSLELGDSALYFCASSPLLEGLAYEQYFGPGTRLTVT.

The chain has TRBV13 and TRBJ2-2; TRBD2 agrees at 7 bases. The CDR3 sequence is 15 residues long. Germline loops: CDR1 PRHDT, CDR2 FYEKMQ (reference sequence). After removal of 3 bases from V and 5 bases from J, the junction contained 6 bases not matched to a gene. CDR3 DNA sequence: TGTGCCAGCAGCTTCCTGCGGGGGACGACCGGGGAGCTGTTTTTT. Encoded protein: CASSFLRGTTGELFF.

The chain combines TRBV29-1 with TRBJ2-7; unclear D gene. CDR3 length: 16 residues. Deletions cut 0 bases from V and 0 bases from J, with 15 bases between. Looked up from germline, CDR1 is SQVTM and CDR2 is ANQGSEA. The CDR3 coding sequence is TGCAGCGTTGAAGATCGGTCAGGCGTTGCCTCCTACGAGCAGTACTTC. Translation gives CSVEDRSGVASYEQYF.

The genes are TRBV27 and TRBJ2-7; D is possibly TRBD1 (5 bases). Per the germline V gene, CDR1 is MNHEY and CDR2 is SMNVEV (reference sequence). V lost 7 bases and J 3 bases, leaving 19 bases between the germline ends. The CDR3 loop spans 15 amino acids. The CDR3 reads CASTAGRAPNYEQYF. As DNA, the CDR3 is TGTGCCAGCACCGCAGGGCGAGCCCCTAACTACGAGCAGTACTTC.

This clone was detected only once. The chain employs TRBV19 and TRBJ2-1, with a tentative D call TRBD1 (6 bases). This CDR3 has 12 residues. Germline values: CDR1 LNHDA, CDR2 SQIVND (reference sequence). V lost 5 bases to trimming and J lost 10 bases, with 12 bases between them. CDR3 coding DNA: TGTGCCAGTAGTGGGAACAGGGCGGAGCAGTTCTTC. It yields the protein CASSGNRAEQFF.

The chain carries TRBV6-5 and TRBJ1-4, with D perhaps matching TRBD1 (5 bases). In germline, CDR1 is MNHEY, CDR2 SVGAGI. This CDR3 is built from 15 residues. The V end lost 4 bases, the J end lost 8 bases, and 17 bases lay between the germline ends. CDR3 sequence (DNA): TGTGCCAGCAGTTCGGGTTCTGGGGCGTCCGAAAAACTGTTTTTT. It translates to CASSSGSGASEKLFF.

The chain carries TRBV29-1 and TRBJ2-1; 7 nucleotides align to TRBD2. J was trimmed by 2 bases and V by 5 bases; bases with no gene match: 6. Germline V gene data show CDR1 as SQVTM and CDR2 as ANQGSEA. The CDR3 length is 14 residues. DNA of the CDR3: TGCAGCGTTTTTGCGGGAGCCCCCTACAATGAGCAGTTCTTC. Protein product: CSVFAGAPYNEQFF.

The genes are TRBV5-1 and TRBJ2-3, with D uncertain. Per the germline V gene, CDR1 is SGHRS and CDR2 is YFSETQ. Trimming pared 5 bases from V and 2 bases from J, leaving 6 bases between. The CDR3 length is 12 residues. CDR3 nucleotide sequence: TGCGCCAGCAGTGGAGACACAGATACGCAGTATTTT. Its protein is CASSGDTDTQYF.

The chain is built from TRBV28 and TRBJ2-7, with 9 bases matching TRBD1. This CDR3 is 16 amino acids long. Trimming removed 5 bases from V and 2 bases from J; junction bases left unmatched: 10. Germline V gene lookup returns CDR1 MDHEN and CDR2 SYDVKM. The CDR3 bases are TGTGCCAGCAGTCTCCGACAGGGGGGGATTACCTACGAGCAGTACTTC. Residues: CASSLRQGGITYEQYF.

The V call is TRBV30, the J call TRBJ1-1; D is uncertain. In germline, CDR1 is GTSNPN, CDR2 SVGIG (reference sequence). CDR3 length equals 11 residues. V was cut by 2 bases and J by 7 bases, with 8 bases left in between. CDR3 coding DNA: TGTGCCTGGAGTCCTTCAGTTGAAGCTTTCTTT. Protein product: CAWSPSVEAFF.

CDR3 DNA: TGTGCCAGCAGTTCCCGTCGAGACGACTATGGCTACACCTTC. It codes for CASSSRRDDYGYTF. The chain couples TRBV11-2 to TRBJ1-2; D is unclear. This CDR3 is built from 14 residues. Trimming shortened V by 6 bases and J by 3 bases, and 14 bases separated the two germline ends. Per germline, CDR1 SGHAT and CDR2 FQNNGV.

Regarding this clone: One junction end does not reproduce the germline sequence, and a read error may be involved. The chain is built from TRBV6-6 and TRBJ1-4; D possibly corresponds to TRBD1 (5 bases). CDR1 is MNHNY, CDR2 SVGAGI, per germline (reference sequence). The CDR3 is 14 residues long. The CDR3 reads CASSYGTVVEELFF. Here the CDR3 DNA reads TGTGCCAGCAGTTACGGGACGGTGGTTGAAGAACTGTTTTTT.

About this clone: This specimen includes other DNA sequences encoding the same CDR3. The CDR3 DNA follows: TGTGCCAGCAGCTTTTGGGGGACTGAAGCTTTCTTT. It specifies CASSFWGTEAFF. The chain recombines TRBV7-9 with TRBJ1-1; tentatively, D is TRBD1 (5 bases). CDR1 is SEHNR and CDR2 is FQNEAQ in the germline V gene (reference sequence). V dropped 3 bases and J dropped 5 bases, with 7 bases sitting between them. The CDR3 consists of 12 residues.

This clone was counted a single time. This same CDR3 is encoded by further DNA sequences in the sample. The chain combines TRBV5-1 with TRBJ1-1, with D hard to call. The V and J ends lost 2 bases and 4 bases respectively, with 6 bases between them. From germline, CDR1 is SGHRS and CDR2 YFSETQ. There are 12 residues in the CDR3. CDR3 nucleotides: TGCGCCAGCAGCTTCGGTGGCACTGAAGCTTTCTTT. Its translation: CASSFGGTEAFF.

As for this clone: This CDR3 is also generated by other DNA sequences in the sample. The chain links TRBV7-2 to TRBJ2-7; the D is unclear. The V end lost 0 bases, the J end lost 0 bases, and 6 bases lay between the germline ends. The CDR3 covers 14 residues. The germline V gene has CDR1 SGHTA and CDR2 FQGNSA. CDR3 in amino acids: CASSLAASSYEQYF. For the CDR3, the DNA is TGTGCCAGCAGCTTAGCGGCAAGCTCCTACGAGCAGTACTTC.

J is TRBJ2-5 and V is TRBV28; 9 nucleotides match TRBD1. V was clipped by 4 bases and J by 2 bases; unmatched bases: 11. Germline loops: CDR1 MDHEN, CDR2 SYDVKM. CDR3 size: 17 residues. The CDR3 DNA reads as TGTGCCAGCAGTTCGACGCCCCGGGACAGGGAACAAGAGACCCAGTACTTC. Translated, it gives CASSSTPRDREQETQYF.